The 7 T cell receptor beta chains listed next were all sequenced from one sample in a study of control samples from healthy donors and cancer patients. Some clones are missing from TCRdb's copy, which holds only in-frame ones; the method was immunoSEQ multiplex PCR. The sample consists of approximately 97,000 clones, 92% of them appearing once. Sequencing used blood. These receptors were obtained from a woman aged 18-30 years in good health.

The rearrangement links TRBV7-6 to TRBJ2-3; 9 bases align to TRBD2. The V gene end was trimmed by 3 bases and the J gene end by 1 base; junction bases not matched to a gene: 8. CDR3 length: 17 residues. The V gene's germline CDR1 is SGHVS and CDR2 FNYEAQ. CDR3 in DNA: TGTGCCAGCAGCTTCCTAATAGCGGGAGTGGGCACAGATACGCAGTATTTT. This sequence encodes CASSFLIAGVGTDTQYF.

The chain joins TRBV27 to TRBJ2-1, with 9 positions matching TRBD1. Trimming took 7 bases from V and 5 from J; bases not matched to a gene: 9. CDR3 length equals 15 residues. Germline V CDR1 and CDR2: MNHEY, SMNVEV (reference sequence). CDR3 protein: CASNPGTGSNNEQFF. The CDR3 DNA reads TGTGCCAGCAACCCCGGGACAGGGTCCAACAATGAGCAGTTCTTC.

This chain links TRBV18 with TRBJ2-7; 7 nucleotides agree with TRBD2. The CDR3 covers 13 residues. J was trimmed by 1 base and V by 6 bases; bases with no gene match: 3. Germline V lookup: CDR1 KGHSH, CDR2 LQKENI. CDR3 DNA sequence: TGTGCCAGCTCCGAACTAGCGTCCTACGAGCAGTACTTC. Translation: CASSELASYEQYF.

The chain employs TRBV6-6 and TRBJ1-1; D unresolved. Germline V CDR1 and CDR2: MNHNY, SVGAGI (reference sequence). The CDR3 length is 15 residues. V was cut by 0 bases and J by 1 base, with 9 bases left in between. CDR3 in amino acids: CASSYSSSTNTEAFF. CDR3 in DNA: TGTGCCAGCAGTTACTCGAGCAGTACGAACACTGAAGCTTTCTTT.

This chain uses TRBV6-2 or TRBV6-3 with TRBJ2-4; D is possibly TRBD2 (5 bases). Per germline, CDR1 MNHEY and CDR2 SVGEGT. The CDR3 sequence is 16 residues long. Trimming shortened V by 4 bases and J by 0 bases, and 13 bases separated the two germline ends. DNA of the CDR3: TGTGCCAGCAGTTCCATCGGGAATAAAGCCAAAAACATTCAGTACTTC. Amino acid sequence: CASSSIGNKAKNIQYF.

The chain combines TRBV4-2 with TRBJ2-3, with D uncertain. The CDR3 loop spans 15 amino acids. Germline V gene data show CDR1 as LGHNA and CDR2 as YNFKEQ. Trimming stripped 1 base from V and 4 bases from J, with 12 bases between. For the CDR3, the DNA is TGTGCCAGCAGCCAAGTTGTATCAGCGCCAGATACGCAGTATTTT. This translates into CASSQVVSAPDTQYF.

This sequence joins TRBV7-2 and TRBJ2-1; weak D call: TRBD1 (8 bases). Germline lookup yields CDR1 SGHTA and CDR2 FQGNSA. Trimming removed 1 base at V and 5 bases at J, with 15 bases between. The CDR3 consists of 16 residues. The CDR3 nucleotides read TGTGCCAGCAGCTTAGTCTGGACAGGGACTAACAATGAGCAGTTCTTC. Protein: CASSLVWTGTNNEQFF.